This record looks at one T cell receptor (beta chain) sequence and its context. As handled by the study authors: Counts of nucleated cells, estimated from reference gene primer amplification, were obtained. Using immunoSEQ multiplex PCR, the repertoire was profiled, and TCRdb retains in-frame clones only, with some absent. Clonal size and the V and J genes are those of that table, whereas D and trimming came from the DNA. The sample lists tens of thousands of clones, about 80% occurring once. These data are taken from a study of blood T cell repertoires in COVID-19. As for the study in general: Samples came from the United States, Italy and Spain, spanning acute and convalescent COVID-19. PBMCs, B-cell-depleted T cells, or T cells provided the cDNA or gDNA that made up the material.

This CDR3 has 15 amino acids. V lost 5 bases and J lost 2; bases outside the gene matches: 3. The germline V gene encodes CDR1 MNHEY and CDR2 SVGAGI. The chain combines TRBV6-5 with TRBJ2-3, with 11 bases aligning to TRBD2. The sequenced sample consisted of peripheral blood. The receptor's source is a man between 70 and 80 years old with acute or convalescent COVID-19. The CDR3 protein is CASSPGLADTDTQYF. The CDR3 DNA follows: TGTGCCAGCAGTCCGGGACTAGCGGACACAGATACGCAGTATTTT.